This T cell receptor beta chain was profiled in a study of spatial heterogeneity in lung cancer. Across the study: In tumor regions TCR transcript counts correlated strongly with a matched bulk RNA-seq T cell module score. Findings and caveats of the study: Intratumoral expanded alpha and beta TCR counts were found to track tumor mutation counts. Tumor T cells had an estimated coverage that came to 6% to 7.5% for alpha chains and 11% to 15% for beta chains.

Time point described: sample taken at primary tumor resection. The study sequenced unsorted whole RNA from tumor, nontumor lung or frozen PBMC. Ten or more counts support this clonotype. Its target is unknown. The CDR3 spans 15 residues. V lost 0 bases and J 5 bases, leaving 12 bases between the germline ends. Germline V lookup: CDR1 SGDLS, CDR2 YYNGEE. Each molecule of TCR cDNA was tagged with one unique molecular identifier. TCRdb re-analysed the 5' RACE reads in MiXCR, keeping a single row per CDR3 protein. The sample holds approximately 9,000 distinct CDR3 sequences; roughly 4.3% are singletons and the top ten take approximately 10%.

This sample comprised lung tumor tissue, obtained at surgery. The chain joins TRBV9 to TRBJ2-1; D ambiguous. The sequence was obtained from a female donor with early-stage non-small cell lung cancer. Here the CDR3 reads CASSVDSGPDNEQFF. Written as DNA, the CDR3 is TGTGCCAGCAGCGTAGATTCGGGTCCTGACAATGAGCAGTTCTTC.